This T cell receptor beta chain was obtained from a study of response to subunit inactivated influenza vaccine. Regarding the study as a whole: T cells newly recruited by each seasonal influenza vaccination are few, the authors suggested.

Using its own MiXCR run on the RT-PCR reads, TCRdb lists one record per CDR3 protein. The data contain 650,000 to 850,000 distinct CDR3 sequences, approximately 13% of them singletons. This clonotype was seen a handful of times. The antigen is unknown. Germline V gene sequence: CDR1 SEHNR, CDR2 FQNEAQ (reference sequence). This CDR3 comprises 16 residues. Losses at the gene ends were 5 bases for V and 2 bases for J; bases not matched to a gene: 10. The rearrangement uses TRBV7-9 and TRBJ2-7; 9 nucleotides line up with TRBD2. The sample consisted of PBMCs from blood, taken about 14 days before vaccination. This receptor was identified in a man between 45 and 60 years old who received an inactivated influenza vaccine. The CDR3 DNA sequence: TGTGCCAGCAGCAGCATCCGGACTAGCGTTGCCTACGAGCAGTACTTC. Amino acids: CASSSIRTSVAYEQYF.